This is a list of T cell receptor beta chains from one sample in a study of OX40 agonist ivuxolimab in advanced cancers. Profiling relied on immunoSEQ multiplex PCR, and the TCRdb table lists in-frame clones only, not all of them. Seen here are around 60,000 clones, roughly 77% observed once, and the top ten hold about 1%. Sequencing was performed on CD4+ or CD8+ T cells sorted from blood, taken in a trial of the OX40 agonist ivuxolimab. These TCRs come from an adult with an advanced solid tumor such as melanoma, head and neck, liver or kidney cancer. CDR3s include the opening cysteine and the closing phenylalanine or tryptophan. The D gene is left open where the match is weak. Rows may omit the clone size; those that give it use once, few, many or a size class.

v_gene: TRBV5-1
d_gene: .
j_gene: TRBJ2-3
len: 15
abundance: .
CDR3aa: CASSLAAMQGNTQYF
CDR3nt: TGCGCCAGCAGCTTGGCGGCGATGCAGGGGAATACGCAGTATTTT

v_gene: TRBV2
d_gene: .
j_gene: TRBJ1-4
len: 13
abundance: .
CDR3aa: CASSEGTGSELFF
CDR3nt: TGTGCCAGCAGTGAGGGGACTGGGAGCGAACTGTTTTTT

v_gene: TRBV5-6
d_gene: .
j_gene: TRBJ2-7
len: 13
abundance: .
CDR3aa: CASSFAGFSEQYF
CDR3nt: TGTGCCAGCAGCTTTGCAGGATTTTCCGAGCAGTACTTC

v_gene: TRBV7-9
d_gene: .
j_gene: TRBJ2-3
len: 12
abundance: .
CDR3aa: CASTPKADTQYF
CDR3nt: TGTGCCAGCACCCCCAAAGCGGATACGCAGTATTTT

v_gene: TRBV5-1
d_gene: .
j_gene: TRBJ2-5
len: 13
abundance: .
CDR3aa: CASSLNADETQYF
CDR3nt: TGCGCCAGCAGCTTGAACGCGGACGAGACCCAGTACTTC

v_gene: TRBV9
d_gene: .
j_gene: TRBJ2-2
len: 13
abundance: .
CDR3aa: CASSVDYTGELFF
CDR3nt: TGTGCCAGCAGCGTAGATTACACCGGGGAGCTGTTTTTT

v_gene: TRBV7-9
d_gene: .
j_gene: TRBJ2-7
len: 15
abundance: .
CDR3aa: CASSLGGWWSYEQYF
CDR3nt: TGTGCCAGCAGCTTAGGAGGGTGGTGGTCCTACGAGCAGTACTTC

v_gene: TRBV5-6
d_gene: .
j_gene: TRBJ1-1
len: 13
abundance: .
CDR3aa: CASSRRGSIEAFF
CDR3nt: TGTGCCAGCAGCCGTCGGGGGAGCATTGAAGCTTTCTTT

v_gene: TRBV4-2
d_gene: .
j_gene: TRBJ2-7
len: 13
abundance: once
CDR3aa: CASSQEGSYEQYF
CDR3nt: TGTGCCAGCAGCCAAGAGGGATCCTACGAGCAGTACTTC

v_gene: TRBV9
d_gene: .
j_gene: TRBJ1-5
len: 14
abundance: once
CDR3aa: CASSVGGFNQPQHF
CDR3nt: TGTGCCAGCAGCGTGGGGGGCTTCAATCAGCCCCAGCATTTT

v_gene: TRBV10-2
d_gene: TRBD1
j_gene: TRBJ1-1
len: 16
abundance: .
CDR3aa: CASSSNRGSMNTEAFF
CDR3nt: TGCGCCAGCAGTTCGAACAGGGGCTCCATGAACACTGAAGCTTTCTTT

v_gene: TRBV5-1
d_gene: .
j_gene: TRBJ1-1
len: 14
abundance: .
CDR3aa: CASSLDFRNTEAFF
CDR3nt: TGCGCCAGCAGCCTGGACTTCAGGAACACTGAAGCTTTCTTT

v_gene: TRBV11-2
d_gene: .
j_gene: TRBJ2-2
len: 13
abundance: .
CDR3aa: CASSLWGPGELFF
CDR3nt: TGTGCCAGCAGCTTGTGGGGGCCCGGGGAGCTGTTTTTT

v_gene: TRBV28
d_gene: .
j_gene: TRBJ2-2
len: 17
abundance: .
CDR3aa: CASSLGDLQGNHGELFF
CDR3nt: TGTGCCAGCAGTTTGGGGGATTTGCAGGGGAACCACGGGGAGCTGTTTTTT

v_gene: TRBV12-2
d_gene: .
j_gene: TRBJ2-7
len: 17
abundance: once
CDR3aa: CASLTPSGGPFSYEQYF
CDR3nt: TGTGCAAGTCTAACCCCTAGCGGGGGGCCCTTCTCCTACGAGCAGTACTTC

v_gene: TRBV7-3
d_gene: TRBD2
j_gene: TRBJ2-1
len: 15
abundance: .
CDR3aa: CASRIAGGPYNEQFF
CDR3nt: TGTGCCAGCAGAATAGCGGGAGGCCCCTACAATGAGCAGTTCTTC

v_gene: TRBV2
d_gene: .
j_gene: TRBJ1-2
len: 15
abundance: .
CDR3aa: CASKVGESSRYGYTF
CDR3nt: TGTGCCAGCAAGGTCGGCGAGTCAAGCAGGTATGGCTACACCTTC

v_gene: TRBV5-1
d_gene: TRBD1
j_gene: TRBJ2-7
len: 14
abundance: .
CDR3aa: CASSLGQAQYEQYF
CDR3nt: TGCGCCAGCAGCCTGGGACAGGCCCAATACGAGCAGTACTTC

v_gene: TRBV4-1
d_gene: TRBD2
j_gene: TRBJ2-3
len: 20
abundance: .
CDR3aa: CASSQAIAGGLLTSTDTQYF
CDR3nt: TGCGCCAGCAGCCAGGCGATAGCGGGGGGATTATTAACTAGCACAGATACGCAGTATTTT

v_gene: TRBV2
d_gene: .
j_gene: TRBJ2-7
len: 15
abundance: .
CDR3aa: CASSDRRGVRYEQYF
CDR3nt: TGTGCCAGCAGTGATAGGAGAGGGGTGCGCTACGAGCAGTACTTC

v_gene: TRBV11-3
d_gene: .
j_gene: TRBJ2-5
len: 11
abundance: few
CDR3aa: CASSSLETQYF
CDR3nt: TGTGCCAGCAGCTCTCTGGAGACCCAGTACTTC

v_gene: TRBV19
d_gene: .
j_gene: TRBJ1-1
len: 14
abundance: medium-sized
CDR3aa: CASRSGPRNTEAFF
CDR3nt: TGTGCCAGTAGGTCCGGGCCAAGGAACACTGAAGCTTTCTTT

v_gene: TRBV7-9
d_gene: .
j_gene: TRBJ1-5
len: 14
abundance: .
CDR3aa: CASSPRGGEQPQHF
CDR3nt: TGTGCCAGCAGCCCAAGGGGGGGCGAACAGCCCCAGCATTTT

v_gene: TRBV7-2
d_gene: TRBD1
j_gene: TRBJ2-5
len: 15
abundance: .
CDR3aa: CAVGRGLTWVETQYF
CDR3nt: TGTGCTGTGGGCAGGGGGCTCACGTGGGTAGAGACCCAGTACTTC

v_gene: TRBV5-4
d_gene: .
j_gene: TRBJ2-7
len: 15
abundance: .
CDR3aa: CASSFSLSGSYEQYF
CDR3nt: TGTGCCAGCAGCTTCTCTCTCTCCGGCTCCTACGAGCAGTACTTC

v_gene: TRBV6-5
d_gene: .
j_gene: TRBJ1-4
len: 14
abundance: once
CDR3aa: CASRTIATNEKLFF
CDR3nt: TGTGCCAGCAGAACTATTGCAACTAATGAAAAACTGTTTTTT

v_gene: TRBV5-4
d_gene: TRBD1
j_gene: TRBJ2-7
len: 15
abundance: .
CDR3aa: CASSPGQGSSYEQYF
CDR3nt: TGTGCCAGCAGCCCGGGACAGGGGAGTTCCTACGAGCAGTACTTC

v_gene: TRBV28
d_gene: .
j_gene: TRBJ1-2
len: 13
abundance: .
CDR3aa: CASSRTGSVGYTF
CDR3nt: TGTGCCAGCAGCCGAACAGGGTCGGTTGGCTACACCTTC

v_gene: TRBV28
d_gene: TRBD2
j_gene: TRBJ2-7
len: 15
abundance: .
CDR3aa: CASSLSGGRSYEQYF
CDR3nt: TGTGCCAGCAGTTTATCGGGAGGCCGGTCCTACGAGCAGTACTTC

v_gene: TRBV19
d_gene: .
j_gene: TRBJ1-1
len: 13
abundance: few
CDR3aa: CASSILGKSEAFF
CDR3nt: TGTGCCAGTAGTATACTGGGGAAGTCTGAAGCTTTCTTT

v_gene: TRBV5-1
d_gene: TRBD1
j_gene: TRBJ2-3
len: 18
abundance: .
CDR3aa: CASSLAPGQGGRTDTQYF
CDR3nt: TGCGCCAGCAGCTTAGCCCCCGGACAGGGTGGAAGGACAGATACGCAGTATTTT

v_gene: TRBV28
d_gene: .
j_gene: TRBJ1-5
len: 14
abundance: .
CDR3aa: CASSPLRSNQPQHF
CDR3nt: TGTGCCAGCAGTCCGCTCAGGAGCAATCAGCCCCAGCATTTT

v_gene: TRBV6-1
d_gene: TRBD1
j_gene: TRBJ2-7
len: 14
abundance: .
CDR3aa: CASNPSRGPYEQYF
CDR3nt: TGTGCCAGCAACCCCTCTAGGGGGCCCTACGAGCAGTACTTC

v_gene: TRBV5-1
d_gene: TRBD1
j_gene: TRBJ2-7
len: 14
abundance: .
CDR3aa: CASSLETGGYEQYF
CDR3nt: TGCGCCAGCAGCTTAGAGACAGGGGGATACGAGCAGTACTTC

v_gene: TRBV28
d_gene: .
j_gene: TRBJ1-1
len: 11
abundance: .
CDR3aa: CASVVGTEAFF
CDR3nt: TGTGCCAGCGTGGTTGGCACTGAAGCTTTCTTT

v_gene: TRBV28
d_gene: .
j_gene: TRBJ2-7
len: 14
abundance: .
CDR3aa: CASSSNRDTYEQYF
CDR3nt: TGTGCCAGCAGCTCGAACCGGGACACGTACGAGCAGTACTTC

v_gene: TRBV28
d_gene: TRBD1
j_gene: TRBJ1-4
len: 14
abundance: .
CDR3aa: CASRSRGPGEKLFF
CDR3nt: TGTGCCAGCAGATCCAGGGGGCCAGGGGAAAAACTGTTTTTT

v_gene: TRBV30
d_gene: TRBD2
j_gene: TRBJ2-1
len: 16
abundance: .
CDR3aa: CAWARLAGGGYNEQFF
CDR3nt: TGTGCCTGGGCACGACTAGCGGGGGGTGGTTACAATGAGCAGTTCTTC

v_gene: TRBV5-1
d_gene: .
j_gene: TRBJ2-5
len: 13
abundance: once
CDR3aa: CASSPGAQETQYF
CDR3nt: TGCGCCAGCAGCCCGGGAGCCCAAGAGACCCAGTACTTC

v_gene: TRBV7-9
d_gene: TRBD1
j_gene: TRBJ2-7
len: 16
abundance: .
CDR3aa: CASSSAPGQPSYEQYF
CDR3nt: TGTGCCAGCAGCTCCGCCCCGGGACAGCCTTCCTACGAGCAGTACTTC

v_gene: TRBV29-1
d_gene: TRBD2
j_gene: TRBJ2-7
len: 12
abundance: once
CDR3aa: CSCGGAEYEQYF
CDR3nt: TGCAGCTGCGGGGGGGCGGAGTACGAGCAGTACTTC

v_gene: TRBV6-1
d_gene: TRBD1
j_gene: TRBJ1-5
len: 13
abundance: .
CDR3aa: CASTRQGNQPQHF
CDR3nt: TGTGCCAGCACCCGACAGGGGAATCAGCCCCAGCATTTT

v_gene: TRBV6-5
d_gene: TRBD1
j_gene: TRBJ1-1
len: 11
abundance: .
CDR3aa: CASSDGTGTFF
CDR3nt: TGTGCCAGCAGTGATGGGACAGGGACTTTCTTT

v_gene: TRBV11-2
d_gene: TRBD1
j_gene: TRBJ1-2
len: 15
abundance: .
CDR3aa: CASSSKDRGRGGYTF
CDR3nt: TGTGCCAGCAGCAGTAAGGACAGGGGGCGCGGTGGCTACACCTTC

v_gene: TRBV5-1
d_gene: TRBD2
j_gene: TRBJ2-1
len: 17
abundance: once
CDR3aa: CASSLGLGTSGYNEQFF
CDR3nt: TGCGCCAGCAGCTTGGGCCTCGGGACTAGCGGTTACAATGAGCAGTTCTTC

v_gene: TRBV18
d_gene: TRBD1
j_gene: TRBJ1-2
len: 15
abundance: .
CDR3aa: CASSPSGQVGDGYTF
CDR3nt: TGTGCCAGCTCACCATCGGGACAGGTGGGCGATGGCTACACCTTC

v_gene: TRBV12-5
d_gene: .
j_gene: TRBJ1-1
len: 13
abundance: once
CDR3aa: CASGSRVNTEAFF
CDR3nt: TGTGCTAGTGGATCCAGGGTGAACACTGAAGCTTTCTTT

v_gene: TRBV4-1
d_gene: .
j_gene: TRBJ2-7
len: 16
abundance: .
CDR3aa: CASSLPFTTGAYEQYF
CDR3nt: TGCGCCAGCAGCCTGCCTTTTACAACGGGGGCCTACGAGCAGTACTTC

v_gene: TRBV18
d_gene: .
j_gene: TRBJ2-6
len: 16
abundance: .
CDR3aa: CASSTSIGSGANVLTF
CDR3nt: TGTGCCAGCTCAACCAGTATCGGCTCTGGGGCCAACGTCCTGACTTTC

v_gene: TRBV6-6
d_gene: TRBD1
j_gene: TRBJ1-2
len: 13
abundance: .
CDR3aa: CASRTWTGVGYTF
CDR3nt: TGTGCCAGCAGAACGTGGACAGGAGTCGGCTACACCTTC

v_gene: TRBV18
d_gene: .
j_gene: TRBJ1-1
len: 17
abundance: .
CDR3aa: CASSPNTEPPWDTEAFF
CDR3nt: TGTGCCAGCTCACCAAACACTGAACCGCCATGGGACACTGAAGCTTTCTTT

v_gene: TRBV4-1
d_gene: .
j_gene: TRBJ2-7
len: 14
abundance: once
CDR3aa: CASSLAAGPYEQYF
CDR3nt: TGCGCCAGCAGCCTGGCGGCAGGCCCCTACGAGCAGTACTTC

v_gene: TRBV7-9
d_gene: .
j_gene: TRBJ1-6
len: 13
abundance: .
CDR3aa: CASSGSNISPLHF
CDR3nt: TGTGCCAGCTCGGGAAGCAACATTTCACCCCTCCACTTT